Given below is one T cell receptor beta chain in context. Given a much more abundant clone one base away, this may be a read error. The germline gives CDR1 MGHRA, CDR2 YSYEKL. This CDR3 has 15 residues. J gave up 14 bases and V 3 bases, and 14 bases lay outside the gene matches. This specimen belongs to a study of T cell repertoires in cytomegalovirus infection. In TCRdb, the reads were re-called with MiXCR into one record per CDR3 protein. The sample contains approximately 140,000 distinct CDR3 sequences, about 6.1% of which appear only once. The TCR was taken from a human donor in good health (CMV status not recorded). Some clones in this sample may be carry-over from other donors' samples. This chain links TRBV4-1 with TRBJ1-4, with TRBD1 matching over 8 bases. Specimen: PBMCs. The CDR3 DNA reads TGCGCCAGCAGCCACTTGGACAGGGAGTCCGGAAACCTGTTTTTT. Translated, it gives CASSHLDRESGNLFF.